The TCR beta chain described here comes from a study of T-cell memory formation after mild COVID-19. Researchers used 5'RACE with constant-segment primers to make TCR alpha and TCR beta cDNA libraries that carry sample barcodes and UMIs. TCRdb re-called the 5' RACE reads through MiXCR, storing one row per CDR3 protein. The sample carries just over 300,000 distinct CDR3 sequences, approximately 19% recorded once. Germline V CDR1 and CDR2: SGDLS, YYNGEE. CDR3 size: 14 residues. The ends were cut back, 6 bases at V and 4 bases at J, with 15 bases in the middle. Turning to this clonotype: Antigen unknown.

General study findings and limits: Whereas later expanders leaned CD4+, clones contracting day 15 to 85 showed a balanced CD4/CD8 makeup. A subset of responding clones appeared in pre-infection memory, suggesting cross-reactive memory joined. Mainly in CM and EM were contracting CD4+ clones; CD8+ were in EMRA.

Sequenced sample: PBMCs or a T cell subset sorted from them (not recorded which). The clonotype comes from a man aged 18-30 years who had mild COVID-19 (a few samples of this study predate the infection). Cell type and time point are not known. V is TRBV9 and J is TRBJ2-3; D perhaps matches TRBD2 (6 bases). The chain's CDR3 is CASNPSGGPDTQYF. In DNA, the CDR3 is TGTGCCAGCAATCCCTCCGGGGGTCCAGATACGCAGTATTTT. The full variable domain, rest sourced from reference TRBV9 and TRBJ2-3, is DSGVTQTPKHLITATGQRVTLRCSPRSGDLSVYWYQQSLDQGLQFLIQYYNGEERAKGNILERFSAQQFPDLHSELNLSSLELGDSALYFCASNPSGGPDTQYFGPGTRLTVL.